The 21 T cell receptor beta chains reported below all come from one sample, sequenced in a study of T cells in localized non-small cell lung cancer. TCRdb keeps only in-frame clones here, not all; method: immunoSEQ multiplex PCR. The table shows 10,000 to 13,000 clones, with just under 50% occurring only once. The sample in question was lymph node tissue, obtained before any cancer treatment. These receptors came from a woman aged 35 to 69 with stage II squamous cell lung carcinoma.

There are a few counts of this clone. The CDR3 here is CASSYRQGTYGYTF. Here the CDR3 DNA reads TGTGCCAGCAGTTACCGACAGGGGACGTATGGCTACACCTTC. This chain connects TRBV6-8 to TRBJ1-2; 8 bases map to TRBD1. V shed 2 bases, J shed 5 bases, and the junction held 4 bases outside the gene matches. The CDR3 extends over 14 amino acids. The germline CDR1 and CDR2 sequences are MNHGY and SAAAGT.

This chain connects TRBV15 to TRBJ2-2; D call uncertain. This CDR3 region has 15 residues. Trimming shortened V by 0 bases and J by 6 bases, and 11 bases separated the two germline ends. The germline V gene encodes CDR1 LNHNV and CDR2 YYDKDF (reference sequence). The CDR3 DNA is TGTGCCACCAGCAGAGACAAGGCCCGTTCCGGGGAGCTGTTTTTT. Translated, it gives CATSRDKARSGELFF. Full variable domain (remainder filled in from reference TRBV15 and TRBJ2-2): DAMVIQNPRYQVTQFGKPVTLSCSQTLNHNVMYWYQQKSSQAPKLLFHYYDKDFNNEADTPDNFQSRRPNTSFCFLDIRSPGLGDTAMYLCATSRDKARSGELFFGEGSRLTVL.

CDR3 in amino acids: CASSQQGAGNTIYF. The CDR3 bases are TGTGCCAGCAGCCAACAGGGCGCTGGAAACACCATATATTTT. This rearrangement joins TRBV14 to TRBJ1-3; D may be TRBD1 (5 bases). Germline V gene sequence: CDR1 SGHDN, CDR2 FVKESK. Trimming removed 2 bases from V and 2 bases from J, with 7 bases in between. The CDR3 runs to 14 residues.

The chain employs TRBV9 and TRBJ2-2; 10 bases are shared with TRBD2. V lost 7 bases, J lost 5 bases, and 8 bases stayed unmatched. The CDR3 runs to 15 residues. Germline lookup yields CDR1 SGDLS and CDR2 YYNGEE. In nucleotides, the CDR3 is TGTGCCAGCGGCCAGGAACTAGCGGGGACCGGGGAGCTGTTTTTT. Translation: CASGQELAGTGELFF. The full variable domain, its missing parts supplied by reference TRBV9 and TRBJ2-2, is DSGVTQTPKHLITATGQRVTLRCSPRSGDLSVYWYQQSLDQGLQFLIQYYNGEERAKGNILERFSAQQFPDLHSELNLSSLELGDSALYFCASGQELAGTGELFFGEGSRLTVL.

Concerning this clone: One junction end does not reproduce the germline sequence, and a read error may be involved. This chain links TRBV6-8 with TRBJ2-1, with D possibly matching TRBD1 (5 bases). The CDR3 is made up of 18 amino acids. CDR1 MNHGY and CDR2 SAAAGT come from the germline V gene. CDR3 nucleotide sequence: TGTGCTAGCAGTTCGCGCCCCCAGGGTTTAAGCTCCTACAATGAGCAGTTCTTC. As protein: CASSSRPQGLSSYNEQFF.

This clone has only a few counts. This chain links TRBV4-1 with TRBJ2-4, with TRBD2 identical over 13 bases. The CDR3 contains 16 residues. The germline CDR1 and CDR2 sequences are MGHRA and YSYEKL. J gave up 9 bases and V 2 bases, and 7 bases lay outside the gene matches. The CDR3 DNA reads TGCGCCAGCAGCCAAAAACTAGCGGGAGGGCCAGGCATTCAGTACTTC. Its translation: CASSQKLAGGPGIQYF.

The V call is TRBV19, the J call TRBJ1-3; the D gene is possibly TRBD1 (6 bases). Looked up from germline, CDR1 is LNHDA and CDR2 is SQIVND (reference sequence). Trimming stripped 4 bases from V and 4 bases from J, with 23 bases between. The CDR3 sequence is 18 residues long. CDR3 in DNA: TGTGCCAGTAGTAGGAGGGATAGGGGGTCTGTATCGGGAAACACCATATATTTT. Translated: CASSRRDRGSVSGNTIYF.

The J gene is TRBJ2-7, the V gene TRBV28; tentatively, D is TRBD1 or TRBD2 (6 bases each). CDR1 is MDHEN, CDR2 SYDVKM, per germline. This CDR3 spans 15 amino acids. Trimming removed 7 bases from V and 6 bases from J, with 22 bases in between. The DNA of the CDR3 is TGTGCCAGCATAAGAGGGGGTTCGGGGAGGAGCGAGCAGTACTTC. Its translation: CASIRGGSGRSEQYF.

The V gene is TRBV11-3, the J gene TRBJ1-1, with D possibly being TRBD1 (6 bases). Trimming cost V 5 bases and J 5 bases, with 24 bases left between them. Germline V CDR1 and CDR2: SGHNT, YENEEA. CDR3 size: 17 residues. CDR3 sequence reads: CASSQPTPQGHLTEAFF. The CDR3 region has the DNA TGTGCCAGCAGCCAGCCAACTCCACAGGGTCATTTGACTGAAGCTTTCTTT.

The CDR3 loop reads CASTLGLAGTYEQYF. In DNA form, the CDR3 reads TGTGCCAGCACCCTAGGACTAGCGGGGACCTACGAGCAGTACTTC. The gene calls are TRBV6-8 and TRBJ2-7; TRBD2 matches 12 bases. J gave up 2 bases and V 7 bases, and 6 bases lay outside the gene matches. CDR1 is MNHGY, CDR2 SAAAGT, per germline. This CDR3 is built from 15 residues.

This clone was seen a few times. The genes are TRBV6-8 and TRBJ1-1, with D possibly being TRBD1 (5 bases). The CDR3 spans 15 residues. Trimming took 2 bases from V and 3 from J, leaving 13 bases between them. Germline-derived CDR1 and CDR2 are MNHGY and SAAAGT. CDR3: CASSYRIWGDTEAFF. CDR3 DNA: TGTGCCAGCAGTTACAGGATTTGGGGGGACACTGAAGCTTTCTTT.

The gene calls are TRBV19 and TRBJ1-4; D is unresolved. CDR1 LNHDA and CDR2 SQIVND come from the germline V gene (reference sequence). The CDR3 extends over 13 amino acids. The V end was cut by 5 bases, the J end by 6 bases, with 10 bases between. The CDR3 spells CASSGMKHEKLFF. CDR3 in DNA: TGTGCCAGTAGTGGCATGAAACATGAAAAACTGTTTTTT.

This clone has more than one count but fewer than ten. The rearrangement joins TRBV9 to TRBJ2-5, with D uncertain. V was clipped by 0 bases and J by 5 bases, with 14 bases between them. Germline V gives CDR1 SGDLS, CDR2 YYNGEE. This CDR3 comprises 15 residues. CDR3 in DNA: TGTGCCAGCAGCGTAGAGGCAGGCTCCAGGGAGACCCAGTACTTC. Amino acids: CASSVEAGSRETQYF.

The chain combines TRBV28 with TRBJ2-7; no definite D call. The CDR3 spans 15 residues. V lost 3 bases and J lost 2, with 14 bases in between. Germline CDR1 MDHEN, CDR2 SYDVKM. The CDR3 here is CASSFSGRSTYEQYF. CDR3 sequence (DNA): TGTGCCAGCAGTTTTTCGGGCAGGTCCACCTACGAGCAGTACTTC.

The V gene is TRBV30, the J gene TRBJ2-1; no definite D call. Germline V lookup: CDR1 GTSNPN, CDR2 SVGIG (reference sequence). V shed 5 bases and J shed 8 bases, with 13 bases lying between them. CDR3 length equals 12 residues. The CDR3 nucleotides are TGTGCCTGGGGAATGGAGTCCCATGAGCAGTTCTTC. This translates into CAWGMESHEQFF.

The chain recombines TRBV28 with TRBJ1-2; tentative D call: TRBD1 (6 bases). CDR1 and CDR2 from the germline V gene are MDHEN and SYDVKM. Trimming shortened V by 4 bases and J by 8 bases, and 20 bases separated the two germline ends. The CDR3 loop spans 15 amino acids. The CDR3 reads CASSSHPPGATGYTF. The CDR3 DNA sequence: TGTGCCAGCAGTTCTCATCCCCCGGGGGCAACGGGCTACACCTTC.

The J gene is TRBJ2-7, the V gene TRBV5-1; a weak D match, TRBD2 (6 bases). The V and J ends lost 1 base and 0 bases respectively, with 14 bases between them. This CDR3 spans 16 amino acids. Germline V lookup: CDR1 SGHRS, CDR2 YFSETQ. CDR3 sequence: CASSLPAGSSSYEQYF. DNA of the CDR3: TGCGCCAGCAGCTTGCCGGCGGGGAGTTCCTCCTACGAGCAGTACTTC.

V and J are TRBV25-1 and TRBJ1-2; no clear D gene. V shed 1 base and J shed 5 bases, with 11 bases lying between them. Germline CDR1 and CDR2: MGHDK and SYGVNS. The CDR3 loop spans 14 amino acids. CDR3: CASSESSSLYGYTF. DNA of the CDR3: TGTGCCAGCAGTGAATCTAGCAGCCTATATGGCTACACCTTC.

This chain uses TRBV28 with TRBJ2-7; no firm D call. Trimming cost V 2 bases and J 3 bases, with 8 bases left between them. The CDR3 runs 13 residues. Per germline, CDR1 MDHEN and CDR2 SYDVKM. CDR3 sequence (DNA): TGTGCCAGCAGTTTACGTCGGTACTACGAGCAGTACTTC. Translation: CASSLRRYYEQYF.

The chain combines TRBV19 with TRBJ1-3, with 7 bases fitting TRBD1. The germline gives CDR1 LNHDA, CDR2 SQIVND (reference sequence). The V and J ends lost 9 bases and 1 base, in that order; junction bases with no gene match: 6. This CDR3 is 14 amino acids long. The DNA for the CDR3 is TGTGCCAGCATGGGACAGTTATCTGGAAACACCATATATTTT. It specifies CASMGQLSGNTIYF.

V is TRBV1 and J is TRBJ1-5. TRBV1 is deemed a pseudogene. CDR3 length: 15 residues. Here the CDR3 DNA reads TGCGCCAGCAGCCCTTTCGCCAACAGCAATCAGCCCCAGCATTTT. Translated, it gives CASSPFANSNQPQHF.